This TCR beta chain is drawn from a study of regulatory T cells in long-lasting Graves disease. Building of the TCR beta libraries involved iRepertoire HTBI primers and Arm-PCR of CDR3 regions. TCRdb recomputed calls from the multiplex PCR reads with MiXCR, one row per CDR3 protein. Seen here are about 500,000 distinct CDR3 sequences, around 15% observed once, and the top ten hold roughly an eighth. Findings and caveats of the study: TCR diversity was lower in persistent Graves' patients (versus newly diagnosed ones).

As to time point: newly diagnosed GD, antithyroid drugs for less than 3 months. PBMC-extracted RNA yielded the TCR library. By American Thyroid Association guidelines, Graves' disease was diagnosed in the cohort. In regard to this clonotype: What it binds is not known.

Trimming took off 0 bases at V and 5 bases at J, with 11 bases between the two ends. The CDR3 consists of 15 residues. The V gene's germline CDR1 is LGHNA and CDR2 YNFKEQ. This sample was also put to use in a study of T cells in Graves' hyperthyroidism and ophthalmopathy. From that second work: Patients were aged 18 to 65, had disease duration under 2 months, and had newly diagnosed hyperthyroidism.

Sequencing was performed on peripheral blood mononuclear cells (PBMCs), taken at new diagnosis, from a patient treated with antithyroid drugs. The rearrangement links TRBV4-2 to TRBJ1-5; D gene unclear. The receptor was derived from a middle-aged man with Graves disease. The CDR3 protein is CASSQDGQEDQPQHF. The CDR3 nucleotides read TGTGCCAGCAGCCAAGATGGTCAGGAGGATCAGCCCCAGCATTTT.